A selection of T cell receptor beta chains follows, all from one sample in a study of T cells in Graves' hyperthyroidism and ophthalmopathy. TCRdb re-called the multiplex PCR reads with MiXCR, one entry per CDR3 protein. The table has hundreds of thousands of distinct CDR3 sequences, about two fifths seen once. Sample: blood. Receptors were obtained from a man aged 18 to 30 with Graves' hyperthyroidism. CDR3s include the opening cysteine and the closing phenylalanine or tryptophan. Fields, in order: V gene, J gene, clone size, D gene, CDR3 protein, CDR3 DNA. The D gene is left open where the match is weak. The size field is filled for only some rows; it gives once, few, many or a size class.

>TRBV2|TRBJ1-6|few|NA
CASSEHKPNSPLHF
TGTGCCAGCAGTGAGCATAAGCCCAATTCACCCCTCCACTTT
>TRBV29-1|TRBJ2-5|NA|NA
CSVLSSGQETQYF
TGCAGCGTATTATCCAGCGGACAAGAGACCCAGTACTTC
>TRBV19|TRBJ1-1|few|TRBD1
CASHPDRAVASEAFF
TGTGCCAGCCATCCCGACAGGGCTGTAGCTTCTGAAGCTTTCTTT
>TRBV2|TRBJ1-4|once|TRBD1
CASNEQGLNEKLFF
TGTGCCAGCAATGAACAGGGGCTAAATGAAAAACTGTTTTTT
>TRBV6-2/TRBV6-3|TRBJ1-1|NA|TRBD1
CASVWDRRNTEAFF
TGTGCCAGCGTCTGGGACAGGCGGAACACTGAAGCTTTCTTT
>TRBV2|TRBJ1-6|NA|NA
CASSPGESYNSPLHF
TGTGCCAGCAGCCCCGGGGAGTCCTATAATTCACCCCTCCACTTT
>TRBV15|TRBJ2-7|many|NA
CATSREQGIPEQYF
TGTGCCACCAGCAGGGAACAGGGAATACCCGAGCAGTACTTC
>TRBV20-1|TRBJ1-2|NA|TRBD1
CSARGWAGGAYYTF
TGCAGTGCTAGAGGATGGGCAGGGGGCGCATACTACACCTTC
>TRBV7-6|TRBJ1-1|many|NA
CASSLVGRNEAFF
TGTGCCAGCAGCTTAGTCGGCAGAAACGAAGCTTTCTTT
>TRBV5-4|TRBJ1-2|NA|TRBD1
CASSSSRGSDYGYTF
TGTGCCAGCAGCTCCTCCAGGGGGTCAGACTATGGCTACACCTTC
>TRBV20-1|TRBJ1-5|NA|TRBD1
CSADGQGVRRPQHF
TGCAGTGCCGACGGACAGGGGGTTAGGCGGCCCCAGCATTTT
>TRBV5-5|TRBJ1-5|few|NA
CASSRMPEGNQPQHF
TGTGCCAGCAGCCGCATGCCGGAGGGCAATCAGCCCCAGCATTTT
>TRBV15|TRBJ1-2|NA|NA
CATSRDLGHYGYTF
TGTGCCACCAGCAGAGATCTTGGGCACTATGGCTACACCTTC
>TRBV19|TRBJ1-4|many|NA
CASSGGPPEKLFF
TGTGCCAGTAGCGGGGGGCCTCCGGAAAAACTGTTTTTT
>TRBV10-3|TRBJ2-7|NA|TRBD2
CASSGGLAGGRHEQYF
TGTGCCAGCAGTGGCGGACTAGCGGGAGGTAGGCACGAGCAGTACTTC
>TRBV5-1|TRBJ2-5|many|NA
CASSLEGAETQYF
TGTGCCAGCAGCTTAGAAGGGGCGGAGACCCAGTACTTC
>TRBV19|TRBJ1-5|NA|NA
CAWSVGTYQPQHF
TGTGCCTGGAGTGTAGGGACATATCAGCCCCAGCATTTT
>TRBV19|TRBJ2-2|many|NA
CASASDTGELFF
TGTGCCAGCGCGTCCGACACCGGGGAGCTGTTTTTT
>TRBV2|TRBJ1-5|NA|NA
CASSPLSRGLSNQPQHF
TGTGCCAGCAGTCCCCTTTCGCGGGGTCTTAGCAATCAGCCCCAGCATTTT
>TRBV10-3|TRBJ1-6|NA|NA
CAIRDLSPLHF
TGTGCCATCAGAGACCTTTCACCCCTCCACTTT
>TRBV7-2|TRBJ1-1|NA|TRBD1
CASSLRTGVTEAFF
TGTGCCAGCAGCTTGAGGACAGGGGTGACTGAAGCTTTCTTT
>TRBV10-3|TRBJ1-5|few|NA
CASREGNSNQPQHF
TGTGCCTCCCGAGAGGGCAATAGCAATCAGCCCCAGCATTTT
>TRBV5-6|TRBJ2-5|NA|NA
CASRGGPDIMAQYF
TGTGCCAGCAGGGGGGGACCCGACATAATGGCCCAGTACTTC
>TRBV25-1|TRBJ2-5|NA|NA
CASSLRVTQYF
TGTGCCAGCAGCCTGCGAGTGACCCAGTACTTC
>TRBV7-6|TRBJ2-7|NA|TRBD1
CASSLERTGAAGEQYF
TGTGCCAGCAGCTTAGAAAGGACAGGGGCCGCGGGGGAGCAGTACTTC
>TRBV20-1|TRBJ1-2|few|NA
CSAREVGSPRVLGYTF
TGCAGTGCTAGAGAGGTTGGCAGCCCTAGGGTCTTGGGCTACACCTTC
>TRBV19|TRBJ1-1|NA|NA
CARGPNTEAFF
TGTGCTAGAGGCCCGAACACTGAAGCTTTCTTT
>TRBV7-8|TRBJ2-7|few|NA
CASSQDRPGVEQYF
TGTGCCAGCAGCCAAGACCGGCCAGGGGTCGAGCAGTACTTC
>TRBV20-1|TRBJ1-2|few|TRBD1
CSASDLGTGLFYGYTF
TGCAGTGCTAGTGATTTAGGGACAGGGCTCTTCTATGGCTACACCTTC